The sequence of this TCR beta chain was determined in a study of cytomegalovirus exposure and HLA in healthy donors. Worth noting for this clone: Its target is unknown.

Germline V gene lookup returns CDR1 SGHAT and CDR2 FQNNGV. The CDR3 length is 15 residues. The ends lost 3 bases at V and 3 bases at J; junction bases unmatched: 5. Broader study findings: Immune exposure was documented only through CMV serostatus.

Primers included in the PCR were 60 Vbeta and 13 Jbeta primers. Here immunoSEQ multiplex PCR was the method, and the copy in TCRdb shows in-frame clones only, minus some. The data contain over 65,000 clones, over 70% of them singletons. The clonotype originates from a man aged 60-69 years in good health and CMV-seropositive. Sequenced: PBMCs. The chain recombines TRBV11-2 with TRBJ2-1, with 7 positions matching TRBD2. Here the CDR3 DNA reads TGTGCCAGCAGCTTCGGGCTAGCGGACTACAATGAGCAGTTCTTC. This gives the protein CASSFGLADYNEQFF.